Detailed here is one T cell receptor beta chain. The antigen is undetermined. The entry originates in a study of OX40 agonist ivuxolimab in advanced cancers. Unmatched junction bases numbered 4, after V lost 6 bases and J lost 1 base. Germline values: CDR1 MDHEN, CDR2 SYDVKM. This CDR3 is 15 amino acids long. Whole-study findings and limits: On average, a greater number of expanded clones characterised CD8+ T cells relative to CD4+.

Libraries were prepared by immunoSEQ multiplex PCR; TCRdb keeps only in-frame clonotypes and omits some of them. The sample has about 100,000 clones, about 96% seen once. The sample consisted of CD4+ or CD8+ T cells sorted from blood, taken in a trial of the OX40 agonist ivuxolimab. The V and J genes are TRBV28 and TRBJ2-7, with 12 bases lining up with TRBD2. The receptor comes from an adult with an advanced solid tumor such as melanoma, head and neck, liver or kidney cancer. DNA for the CDR3: TGTGCCAGCAGAGATCTAGCGGGAGGGTCCTACGAGCAGTACTTC. Protein: CASRDLAGGSYEQYF.